This TCR beta chain is from a study of radiation and T cells in renal cell carcinoma. Study outcomes and limitations: Pretreatment tumor biopsies were lacking, so baseline clonotypes are unknown. In blood, top tumor clones expanded by 2 weeks, shrinking by 4.

Regarding this clone: Its antigen is unknown.

Time point: blood 4 weeks post-SBRT, at nephrectomy. Indicated treatment: 15 Gy SBRT to primary tumor, nephrectomy 4 weeks later. Nephrectomy followed 15 Gy stereotactic body radiation by 4 weeks. The CDR3 contains 14 residues. The germline V gene has CDR1 MNHEY and CDR2 SVGAGI. V gave up 2 bases and J gave up 0 bases, with 7 bases separating them. Only in-frame clones appear in the TCRdb table, and some are missing; sequencing was by immunoSEQ multiplex PCR. The repertoire holds fewer than 200,000 clones, with 88% as singletons. This specimen was blood, taken from a patient whose treatment included radiotherapy and nephrectomy. The V call is TRBV6-5, the J call TRBJ1-1; D is uncertain. The clonotype was recovered from a woman aged 50 to 65 with renal cell carcinoma. DNA of the CDR3: TGTGCCAGCAGTTACAGCAATATGAACACTGAAGCTTTCTTT. The encoded protein is CASSYSNMNTEAFF.